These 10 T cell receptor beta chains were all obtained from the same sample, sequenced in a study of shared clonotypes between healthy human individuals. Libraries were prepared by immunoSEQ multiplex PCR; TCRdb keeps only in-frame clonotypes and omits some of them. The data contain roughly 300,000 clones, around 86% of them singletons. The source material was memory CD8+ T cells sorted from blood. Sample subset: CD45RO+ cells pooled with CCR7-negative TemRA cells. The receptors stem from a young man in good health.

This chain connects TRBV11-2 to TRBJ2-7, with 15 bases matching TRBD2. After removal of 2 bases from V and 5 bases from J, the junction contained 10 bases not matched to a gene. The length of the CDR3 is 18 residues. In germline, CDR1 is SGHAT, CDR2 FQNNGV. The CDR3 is CASSLSGTSGGPRDEQYF. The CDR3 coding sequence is TGTGCCAGCAGCTTATCAGGGACTAGCGGGGGGCCAAGGGACGAGCAGTACTTC. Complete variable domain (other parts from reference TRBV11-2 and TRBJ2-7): EAGVAQSPRYKIIEKRQSVAFWCNPISGHATLYWYQQILGQGPKLLIQFQNNGVVDDSQLPKDRFSAERLKGVDSTLKIQPAKLEDSAVYLCASSLSGTSGGPRDEQYFGPGTRLTVT.

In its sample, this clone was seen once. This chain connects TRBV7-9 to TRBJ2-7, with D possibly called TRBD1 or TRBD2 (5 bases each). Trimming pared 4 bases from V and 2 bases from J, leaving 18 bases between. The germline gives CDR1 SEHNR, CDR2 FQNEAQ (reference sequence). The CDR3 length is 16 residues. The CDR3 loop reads CASSSRRDGRAYEQYF. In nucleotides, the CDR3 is TGTGCCAGCAGCTCGCGCCGGGACGGCAGGGCCTACGAGCAGTACTTC.

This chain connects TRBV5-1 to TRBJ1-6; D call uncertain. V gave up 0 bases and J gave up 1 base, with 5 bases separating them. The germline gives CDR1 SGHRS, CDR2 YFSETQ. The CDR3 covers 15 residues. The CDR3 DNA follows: TGCGCCAGCAGCTTGGGGGTTTCCTATAATTCACCCCTCCACTTT. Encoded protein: CASSLGVSYNSPLHF.

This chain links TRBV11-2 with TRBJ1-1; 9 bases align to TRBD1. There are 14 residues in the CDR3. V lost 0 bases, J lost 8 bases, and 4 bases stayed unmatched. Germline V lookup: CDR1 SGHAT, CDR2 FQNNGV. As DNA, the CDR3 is TGTGCCAGCAGCTTAGAGGGGACAGGGCCAGAAGCTTTCTTT. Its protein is CASSLEGTGPEAFF.

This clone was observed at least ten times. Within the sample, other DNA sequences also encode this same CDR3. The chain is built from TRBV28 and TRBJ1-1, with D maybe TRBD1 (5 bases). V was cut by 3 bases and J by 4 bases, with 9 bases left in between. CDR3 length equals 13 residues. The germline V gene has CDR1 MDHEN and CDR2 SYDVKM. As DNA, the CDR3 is TGTGCCAGCAGTTTTGGGGGAAGCACTGAAGCTTTCTTT. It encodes CASSFGGSTEAFF.

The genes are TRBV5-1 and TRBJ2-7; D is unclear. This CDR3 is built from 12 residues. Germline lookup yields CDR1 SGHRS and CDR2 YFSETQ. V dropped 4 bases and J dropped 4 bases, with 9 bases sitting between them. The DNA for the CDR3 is TGCGCCAGCAGCCCAGATTTATACGAGCAGTACTTC. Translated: CASSPDLYEQYF.

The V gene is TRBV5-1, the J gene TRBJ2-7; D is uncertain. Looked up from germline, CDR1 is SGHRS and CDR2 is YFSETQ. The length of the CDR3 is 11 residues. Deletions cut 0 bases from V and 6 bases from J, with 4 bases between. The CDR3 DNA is TGCGCCAGCAGCTTGGACCGCGAGCAGTACTTC. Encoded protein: CASSLDREQYF.

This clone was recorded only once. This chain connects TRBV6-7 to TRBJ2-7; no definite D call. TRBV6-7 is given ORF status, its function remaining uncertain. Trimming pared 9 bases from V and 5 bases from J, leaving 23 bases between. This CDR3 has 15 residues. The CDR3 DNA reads TGTGCCAGTCCCCTGTGGCCCCAAACAACGGACGAGCAGTACTTC. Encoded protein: CASPLWPQTTDEQYF.

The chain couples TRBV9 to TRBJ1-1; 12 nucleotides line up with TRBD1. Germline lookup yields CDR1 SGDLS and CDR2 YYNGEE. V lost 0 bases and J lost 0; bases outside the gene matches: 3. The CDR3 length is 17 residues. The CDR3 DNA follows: TGTGCCAGCAGCGTAGATAGGGACAGGGGGCTGAACACTGAAGCTTTCTTT. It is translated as CASSVDRDRGLNTEAFF.

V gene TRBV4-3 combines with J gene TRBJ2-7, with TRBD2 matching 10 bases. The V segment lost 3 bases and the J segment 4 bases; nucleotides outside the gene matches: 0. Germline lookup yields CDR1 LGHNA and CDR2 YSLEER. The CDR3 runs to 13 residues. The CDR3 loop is CASSQGLAYEQYF. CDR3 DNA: TGCGCCAGCAGCCAGGGACTAGCGTACGAGCAGTACTTC.